This entry lists 21 T cell receptor beta chains sequenced from one sample in a study of cytomegalovirus exposure and HLA in healthy donors. This PCR relied on a set of 60 Vbeta primers and 13 Jbeta primers. Assay used: immunoSEQ multiplex PCR; TCRdb lists only in-frame clones, some missing. The specimen's table records some 89,000 clones. Sequencing was performed on PBMCs. The receptors shown here come from a woman aged 30 to 39 in good health and CMV-seronegative.

V gene TRBV19 combines with J gene TRBJ1-1; no reliable D call. Germline lookup yields CDR1 LNHDA and CDR2 SQIVND (reference sequence). V was shortened by 3 bases and J by 2 bases, with 13 bases between the two germline ends. This CDR3 contains 15 residues. The chain's CDR3 is CASSMTRGLNTEAFF. The DNA of the CDR3 is TGTGCCAGTAGTATGACTCGAGGACTTAACACTGAAGCTTTCTTT. Supplemented by reference TRBV19 and TRBJ1-1, the full variable domain reads DGGITQSPKYLFRKEGQNVTLSCEQNLNHDAMYWYRQDPGQGLRLIYYSQIVNDFQKGDIAEGYSVSREKKESFPLTVTSAQKNPTAFYLCASSMTRGLNTEAFFGQGTRLTVV.

This chain links TRBV10-1 with TRBJ2-5; a weak D match, TRBD1 (6 bases). The germline V gene encodes CDR1 WNHNN and CDR2 SYGVQD (reference sequence). CDR3 length: 13 residues. V shed 2 bases and J shed 5 bases, with 9 bases lying between them. The chain's CDR3 is CASSEQRGETQYF. The CDR3, as DNA: TGCGCCAGCAGTGAGCAGAGGGGGGAGACCCAGTACTTC.

This chain joins TRBV6-1 and TRBJ2-3, with 7 positions matching TRBD1. The length of the CDR3 is 16 residues. J gave up 4 bases and V 4 bases, and 11 bases lay outside the gene matches. Germline-derived CDR1 and CDR2 are MNHNS and SASEGT. The CDR3 region is CASSALGTVGSDTQYF. CDR3 nucleotide sequence: TGTGCCAGCAGTGCACTCGGGACAGTTGGATCAGATACGCAGTATTTT.

This chain connects TRBV11-1 to TRBJ2-7; TRBD2 aligns across 15 bases. Losses at the gene ends were 5 bases for V and 4 bases for J; bases not matched to a gene: 6. The germline CDR1 and CDR2 sequences are SGHAT and FQDESV (reference sequence). This CDR3 contains 16 residues. CDR3 DNA sequence: TGTGCCAGCAGCACCCCCGGGACTAGCGGGAGGTACGAGCAGTACTTC. Translating gives CASSTPGTSGRYEQYF. Variable domain in full (rest from reference TRBV11-1 and TRBJ2-7): EAEVAQSPRYKITEKSQAVAFWCDPISGHATLYWYRQILGQGPELLVQFQDESVVDDSQLPKDRFSAERLKGVDSTLKIQPAELGDSAMYLCASSTPGTSGRYEQYFGPGTRLTVT.

The chain carries TRBV7-9 and TRBJ1-2; 7 nucleotides match TRBD1. The CDR3 loop spans 14 amino acids. J lost 3 bases, V lost 3 bases, and 4 bases had no gene match. From germline, CDR1 is SEHNR and CDR2 FQNEAQ (reference sequence). CDR3 amino acids: CASSLGRGDYGYTF. DNA of the CDR3: TGTGCCAGCAGCTTGGGCAGGGGGGACTATGGCTACACCTTC.

The chain couples TRBV29-1 to TRBJ2-5, with D tentatively TRBD2 (7 bases). In germline, CDR1 is SQVTM, CDR2 ANQGSEA. This CDR3 is 13 amino acids long. V was pared by 7 bases and J by 5 bases, with 17 bases between. CDR3 region: CSGRLGRGETQYF. The CDR3 DNA reads as TGCAGCGGTAGACTTGGGAGGGGGGAGACCCAGTACTTC.

The CDR3 region is CASSLLRGGETQYF. CDR3 nucleotides: TGTGCCAGCAGCTTGCTTAGGGGTGGGGAGACCCAGTACTTC. V is TRBV5-6 and J is TRBJ2-5; tentative D call: TRBD1 (5 bases). This CDR3 contains 14 residues. Deletions cut 1 base from V and 5 bases from J, with 12 bases between. The germline V gene has CDR1 SGHDT and CDR2 YYEEEE.

The V gene is TRBV28, the J gene TRBJ2-1; 9 bases agree with TRBD2. V dropped 6 bases and J dropped 4; count of bases not matched to a gene: 16. The CDR3 is 18 amino acids. Germline CDR1 reads MDHEN; CDR2 reads SYDVKM. CDR3 region: CASRADGFAGGLYNEQFF. CDR3 sequence (DNA): TGTGCCAGCAGGGCGGACGGTTTTGCGGGAGGGCTTTACAATGAGCAGTTCTTC.

The rearrangement links TRBV15 to TRBJ2-7; TRBD2 matches 7 bases. This CDR3 comprises 16 residues. Trimming cost V 0 bases and J 3 bases; bases outside gene matches: 8. The germline V gene encodes CDR1 LNHNV and CDR2 YYDKDF (reference sequence). CDR3 in amino acids: CATSREGLADHYEQYF. The CDR3, as DNA: TGTGCCACCAGCAGAGAAGGGCTAGCGGATCACTACGAGCAGTACTTC. Full variable domain (remainder filled in from reference TRBV15 and TRBJ2-7): DAMVIQNPRYQVTQFGKPVTLSCSQTLNHNVMYWYQQKSSQAPKLLFHYYDKDFNNEADTPDNFQSRRPNTSFCFLDIRSPGLGDTAMYLCATSREGLADHYEQYFGPGTRLTVT.

The V gene is TRBV9, the J gene TRBJ2-5, with 10 bases fitting TRBD2. With V trimmed by 1 base and J by 3 bases, 3 bases remained unmatched. From germline, CDR1 is SGDLS and CDR2 YYNGEE. The CDR3 sequence is 15 residues long. The chain's CDR3 is CASSVLAGAEETQYF. CDR3 nucleotide sequence: TGTGCCAGCAGCGTACTAGCGGGGGCTGAAGAGACCCAGTACTTC. Full variable domain (outside the CDR3, taken from reference TRBV9 and TRBJ2-5): DSGVTQTPKHLITATGQRVTLRCSPRSGDLSVYWYQQSLDQGLQFLIQYYNGEERAKGNILERFSAQQFPDLHSELNLSSLELGDSALYFCASSVLAGAEETQYFGPGTRLLVL.

The CDR3 DNA sequence: TGCGCCAGCAGCTTGGCCGGAGGCGGGGGGAGGGCAGATACGCAGTATTTT. The encoded protein is CASSLAGGGGRADTQYF. The chain is built from TRBV5-1 and TRBJ2-3; the match to TRBD2 covers 8 bases. The CDR3 contains 17 residues. Unmatched junction bases numbered 10, after V lost 0 bases and J lost 4 bases. Germline V lookup: CDR1 SGHRS, CDR2 YFSETQ. The full variable domain, completed using reference TRBV5-1 and TRBJ2-3, is KAGVTQTPRYLIKTRGQQVTLSCSPISGHRSVSWYQQTPGQGLQFLFEYFSETQRNKGNFPGRFSGRQFSNSRSEMNVSTLELGDSALYLCASSLAGGGGRADTQYFGPGTRLTVL.

V usage is TRBV7-3 and J usage is TRBJ2-5; 8 nucleotides line up with TRBD2. In germline, CDR1 is SGHTA, CDR2 FQGTGA. The CDR3 sequence is 15 residues long. V lost 5 bases to trimming and J lost 4 bases; unmatched junction nucleotides: 9. In DNA, the CDR3 is TGTGCCAGCAGCGCCAGAGGCACTAGCGGAGAGACCCAGTACTTC. Its translation: CASSARGTSGETQYF.

The chain is built from TRBV19 and TRBJ2-1; no clear D. The germline CDR1 and CDR2 sequences are LNHDA and SQIVND (reference sequence). V lost 6 bases to trimming and J lost 4 bases, with 4 bases between them. CDR3 length: 11 amino acids. The CDR3 coding sequence is TGTGCCAGTAGCAGATACAATGAGCAGTTCTTC. Its protein product is CASSRYNEQFF. Together with reference TRBV19 and TRBJ2-1, the CDR3 gives the full variable domain: DGGITQSPKYLFRKEGQNVTLSCEQNLNHDAMYWYRQDPGQGLRLIYYSQIVNDFQKGDIAEGYSVSREKKESFPLTVTSAQKNPTAFYLCASSRYNEQFFGPGTRLTVL.

The chain employs TRBV6-6 and TRBJ2-1; 9 nucleotides match TRBD2. Trimming at V came to 4 bases and at J to 3 bases, leaving 1 base not matched to a gene. Germline V gene data show CDR1 as MNHNY and CDR2 as SVGAGI (reference sequence). There are 14 residues in the CDR3. CDR3 protein: CASSSREGYNEQFF. The CDR3 DNA reads TGTGCCAGCAGTTCGCGGGAGGGCTACAATGAGCAGTTCTTC.

The chain employs TRBV27 and TRBJ2-3; possibly TRBD1 for D (5 bases). This CDR3 has 14 amino acids. The germline V gene encodes CDR1 MNHEY and CDR2 SMNVEV (reference sequence). V lost 5 bases to trimming and J lost 6 bases, with 15 bases between them. The DNA of the CDR3 is TGTGCCAGCAGTCCCTCGGGCAGGGTTGATACGCAGTATTTT. This encodes CASSPSGRVDTQYF.

The chain joins TRBV6-1 to TRBJ1-4, with D perhaps TRBD1 (5 bases). Trimming removed 6 bases from V and 8 bases from J, with 13 bases in between. CDR3 length: 13 residues. Germline V CDR1 and CDR2: MNHNS, SASEGT. CDR3 DNA sequence: TGTGCCAGCAGAGACAGAGCTTGGGAAAAACTGTTTTTT. This encodes CASRDRAWEKLFF.

The genes are TRBV30 and TRBJ1-5; D perhaps matches TRBD1 (6 bases). V shed 3 bases and J shed 0 bases, with 12 bases lying between them. The CDR3 is made up of 15 amino acids. Germline V gene data show CDR1 as GTSNPN and CDR2 as SVGIG (reference sequence). The CDR3: CAWSGNRDSNQPQHF. DNA for the CDR3: TGTGCCTGGAGCGGGAACAGGGATAGCAATCAGCCCCAGCATTTT. Full variable domain (remainder filled in from reference TRBV30 and TRBJ1-5): SQTIHQWPATLVQPVGSPLSLECTVEGTSNPNLYWYRQAAGRGLQLLFYSVGIGQISSEVPQNLSASRPQDRQFILSSKKLLLSDSGFYLCAWSGNRDSNQPQHFGDGTRLSIL.

The CDR3, as DNA: TGCAGCGTTGTCAGAGGCTTGAGCACTGAAGCTTTCTTT. Translated: CSVVRGLSTEAFF. V is TRBV29-1 and J is TRBJ1-1, with D uncertain. Germline-derived CDR1 and CDR2 are SQVTM and ANQGSEA. The CDR3 has 13 amino acids. V lost 4 bases to trimming and J lost 4 bases, with 13 bases between them.

The chain recombines TRBV6-5 with TRBJ2-5; 8 positions match TRBD1. The closer fit of TRBJ2-7 to the DNA end suggests the J call may be wrong. The CDR3 contains 16 residues. The germline gives CDR1 MNHEY, CDR2 SVGAGI. In DNA form, the CDR3 reads TGTGCCAGCAGTTACTCCACGGGACAGGTATTCTACGAGCAGTACTTC. Its protein is CASSYSTGQVFYEQYF.

The chain joins TRBV7-6 to TRBJ2-5, with a possible D match to TRBD2 (5 bases). V was pared by 1 base and J by 7 bases, with 10 bases between. The CDR3 extends over 13 amino acids. CDR1 and CDR2 (germline): SGHVS, FNYEAQ. The CDR3 nucleotides are TGTGCCAGCAGCTTAGGCCAAGGAGGGACCCAGTACTTC. This codes for CASSLGQGGTQYF.

The chain recombines TRBV6-1 with TRBJ1-4; D is perhaps TRBD1 (5 bases). The length of the CDR3 is 11 residues. Germline loops: CDR1 MNHNS, CDR2 SASEGT. With 6 bases removed from V and 12 bases from J, the gap between germline ends came to 11 bases. The CDR3 loop is CASRTGEELFF. The DNA for the CDR3 is TGTGCCAGCAGAACAGGAGAAGAACTGTTTTTT.